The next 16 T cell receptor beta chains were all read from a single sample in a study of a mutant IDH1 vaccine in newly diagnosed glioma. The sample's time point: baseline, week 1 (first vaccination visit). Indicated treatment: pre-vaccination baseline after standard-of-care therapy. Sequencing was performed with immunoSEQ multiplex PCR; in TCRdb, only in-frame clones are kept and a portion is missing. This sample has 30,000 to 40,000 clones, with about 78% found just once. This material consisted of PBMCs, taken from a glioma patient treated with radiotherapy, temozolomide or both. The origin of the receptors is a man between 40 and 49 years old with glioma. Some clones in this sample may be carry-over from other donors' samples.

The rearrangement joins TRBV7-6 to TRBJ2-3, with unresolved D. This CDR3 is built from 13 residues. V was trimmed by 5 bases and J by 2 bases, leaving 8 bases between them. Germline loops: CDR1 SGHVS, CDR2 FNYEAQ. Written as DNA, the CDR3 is TGTGCCAGCAGCGTAACCTTCACAGATACGCAGTATTTT. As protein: CASSVTFTDTQYF.

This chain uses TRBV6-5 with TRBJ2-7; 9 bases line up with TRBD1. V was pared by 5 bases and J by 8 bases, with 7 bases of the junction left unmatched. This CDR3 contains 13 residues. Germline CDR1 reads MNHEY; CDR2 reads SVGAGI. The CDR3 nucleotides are TGTGCCAGCAGTCCGGGACAGGGTAGCAAGCAGTACTTC. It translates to CASSPGQGSKQYF.

The CDR3 here is CAISVRGTYTDTQYF. The DNA of the CDR3 is TGTGCCATCAGTGTCCGGGGGACTTACACAGATACGCAGTATTTT. This chain joins TRBV10-3 and TRBJ2-3; possible D gene TRBD2, 6 bases. Germline V gene lookup returns CDR1 ENHRY and CDR2 SYGVKD. V was cut by 4 bases and J by 2 bases, with 13 bases left in between. The CDR3 is 15 amino acids.

In DNA form, the CDR3 reads TGTGCCTGGAGTTCGGACACTGGAAACACCATATATTTT. Its protein is CAWSSDTGNTIYF. The rearrangement uses TRBV30 and TRBJ1-3, with TRBD1 as a possible D gene (5 bases). Germline V CDR1 and CDR2: GTSNPN, SVGIG (reference sequence). This CDR3 has 13 residues. Trimming stripped 2 bases from V and 2 bases from J, with 7 bases between.

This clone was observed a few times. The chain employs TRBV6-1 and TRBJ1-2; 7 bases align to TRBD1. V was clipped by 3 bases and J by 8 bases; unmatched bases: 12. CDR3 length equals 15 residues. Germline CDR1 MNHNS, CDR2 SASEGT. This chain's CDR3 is CASSDAQGVSYGYTF. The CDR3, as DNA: TGTGCCAGCAGTGATGCCCAGGGGGTTTCTTACGGCTACACCTTC.

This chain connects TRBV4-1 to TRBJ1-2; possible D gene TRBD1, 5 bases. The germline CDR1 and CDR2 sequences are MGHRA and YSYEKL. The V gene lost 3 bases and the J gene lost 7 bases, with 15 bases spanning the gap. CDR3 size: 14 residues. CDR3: CASSHYTRGGGYTF. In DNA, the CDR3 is TGCGCCAGCAGCCATTATACCCGGGGGGGTGGCTACACCTTC.

CDR3 sequence reads: CASSDSQGQGWETQYF. CDR3 nucleotides: TGTGCCAGCAGCGACAGTCAGGGACAGGGGTGGGAGACCCAGTACTTC. This chain connects TRBV5-6 to TRBJ2-5, with 10 nucleotides matching TRBD1. The V gene's germline CDR1 is SGHDT and CDR2 YYEEEE. The CDR3 runs to 16 residues. Trimming at V came to 4 bases and at J to 5 bases, leaving 11 bases not matched to a gene.

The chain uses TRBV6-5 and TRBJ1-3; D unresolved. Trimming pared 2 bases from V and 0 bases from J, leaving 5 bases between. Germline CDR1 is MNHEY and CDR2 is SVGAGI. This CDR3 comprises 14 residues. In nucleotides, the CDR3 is TGTGCCAGCAGTTACGGCGACTCTGGAAACACCATATATTTT. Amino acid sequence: CASSYGDSGNTIYF.

Here the CDR3 DNA reads TGTGCCAGCAGCCACGGTCAGAAGTTTACAGAGACCCAGTACTTC. Protein product: CASSHGQKFTETQYF. The chain employs TRBV4-2 and TRBJ2-5; D unclear. Per the germline V gene, CDR1 is LGHNA and CDR2 is YNFKEQ. CDR3 length equals 15 residues. V was trimmed by 3 bases and J by 4 bases, leaving 15 bases between them.

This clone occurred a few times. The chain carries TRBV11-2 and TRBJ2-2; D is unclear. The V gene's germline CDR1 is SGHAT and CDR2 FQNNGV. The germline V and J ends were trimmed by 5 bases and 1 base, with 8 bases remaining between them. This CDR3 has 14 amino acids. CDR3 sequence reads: CASSLQRNTGELFF. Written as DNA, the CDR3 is TGTGCCAGCAGCCTGCAGAGGAACACCGGGGAGCTGTTTTTT.

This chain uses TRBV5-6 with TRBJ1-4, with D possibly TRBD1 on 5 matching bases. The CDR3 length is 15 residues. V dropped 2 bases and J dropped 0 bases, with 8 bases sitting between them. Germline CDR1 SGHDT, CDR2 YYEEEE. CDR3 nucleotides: TGTGCCAGCAGCTTAGCAGGGCCAACTAATGAAAAACTGTTTTTT. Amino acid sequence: CASSLAGPTNEKLFF. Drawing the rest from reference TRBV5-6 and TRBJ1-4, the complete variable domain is DAGVTQSPTHLIKTRGQQVTLRCSPKSGHDTVSWYQQALGQGPQFIFQYYEEEERQRGNFPDRFSGHQFPNYSSELNVNALLLGDSALYLCASSLAGPTNEKLFFGSGTQLSVL.

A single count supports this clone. The CDR3 DNA reads as TGCAGCGCTCCCGGGACAGGGGATTCCGGGGAGCTGTTTTTT. Amino acids: CSAPGTGDSGELFF. This chain connects TRBV29-1 to TRBJ2-2; the match to TRBD1 covers 10 bases. V shed 7 bases, J shed 6 bases, and the junction held 8 bases outside the gene matches. CDR3 length: 14 residues. CDR1 and CDR2 from the germline V gene are SQVTM and ANQGSEA.

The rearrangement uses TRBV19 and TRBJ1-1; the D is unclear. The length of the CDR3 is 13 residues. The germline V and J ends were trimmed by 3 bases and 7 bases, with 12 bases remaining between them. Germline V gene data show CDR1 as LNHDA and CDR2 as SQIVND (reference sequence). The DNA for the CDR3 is TGTGCCAGTAGTATCTCGACTGGGGATGAAGCTTTCTTT. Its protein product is CASSISTGDEAFF.

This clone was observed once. The CDR3, as DNA: TGTGCCAGCAGCGCTGGGGACAGGGGAGAAGGTGGCTACACCTTC. The encoded protein is CASSAGDRGEGGYTF. The chain is built from TRBV5-6 and TRBJ1-2, with 10 nucleotides matching TRBD1. CDR3 size: 15 residues. Germline V CDR1 and CDR2: SGHDT, YYEEEE. The junction had 10 bases not matched to a gene; V was cut back by 4 bases and J by 7 bases.

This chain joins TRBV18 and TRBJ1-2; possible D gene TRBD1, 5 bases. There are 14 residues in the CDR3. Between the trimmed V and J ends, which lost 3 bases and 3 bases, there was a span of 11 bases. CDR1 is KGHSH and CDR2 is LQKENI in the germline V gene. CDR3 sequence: CASSPSGRYYGYTF. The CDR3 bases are TGTGCCAGCTCACCCTCAGGGAGGTACTATGGCTACACCTTC.

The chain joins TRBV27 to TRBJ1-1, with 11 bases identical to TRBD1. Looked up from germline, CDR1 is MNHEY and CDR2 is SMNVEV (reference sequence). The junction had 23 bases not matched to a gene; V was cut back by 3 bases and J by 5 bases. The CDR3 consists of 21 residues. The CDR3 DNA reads TGTGCCAGCAGTTTCCGGTTGCCCAGGACAGGGGGCCCGGGAGAACATACTGAAGCTTTCTTT. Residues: CASSFRLPRTGGPGEHTEAFF.